This TCR beta chain was sequenced for a study of blood T cell repertoires in COVID-19 (dated by TCRdb to the early 2020s). For context, the study as a whole: The collaborator samples originated in the United States, Italy and Spain and spanned the acute and convalescent phases of COVID-19. The prospective study material was composed of cDNA or gDNA derived from T cells, B-cell-depleted T cells, or PBMCs. Deeply sampled blood TCRbeta repertoires from subjects exposed to, actively infected with, or recovered from COVID-19 were included in the dataset. A freely available public database, intended as a resource for researchers studying the immune response to SARS-CoV-2, is where the repertoires were released. The samples were drawn from the first 160 participants of the ongoing ImmuneRACE study and from over a thousand subjects provided by 6 global collaborators. Nearly every sample came with metadata listing a de-identified subject ID, COVID-19 status, age in years and sex. Where available, HLA class I and class II types were obtained from metadata supplied by the sample provider rather than from assay-based typing.

Study-level results and caveats: Clinical and demographic metadata were provided uncurated, with the amount varying by source and participant.

TCRbeta CDR3 regions were amplified from genomic DNA by means of the immunoSEQ Assay, a bias-controlled multiplex PCR. The source study handled its data this way. The number of nucleated cells in each sample was estimated by amplification of reference gene primers within the assay. To quantify the absolute abundance of each unique TCRbeta CDR3 rearrangement, sequence reads were collapsed and filtered. For each sample, productive Simpson clonality was calculated by taking the square root of Simpson's diversity index across productive rearrangements. The table comes from immuneACCESS by way of TCRdb, which keeps in-frame sequences with V and J called. Part of the clones is missing from these tables; in studies checked, under half for an unresolved V gene and the rest for unknown reasons. Clonal size and the V and J genes are those of that table, whereas D and trimming came from the DNA. The sample table holds approximately 360,000 clones, of which roughly 90% were seen once. The top ten clones comprise more than 0.9% of the sample.

Participants in the prospective study were enrolled through a virtual design, were aged roughly 18 to 100 years, and lived in about 25 United States geographic areas. In the prospective study, participants were assigned to cohorts based on the clinical history participants reported in a screening survey and a study questionnaire. In the prospective study, mobile phlebotomists collected whole blood, serum and a nasopharyngeal or oropharyngeal swab from each participant. Participants in the prospective study had the option to provide additional blood draws and questionnaires over a 2-month period. Prospective study blood samples were shipped either frozen or at room temperature before DNA extraction. Comments on this clone: This clone's antigen is unknown. No much larger clonotype is one base removed from it; base qualities were not supplied.

The receptor's source is a woman between 25 and 40 years old with acute COVID-19. The specimen was PBMCs or T cells enriched from blood (not recorded which).

The DNA sequence follows: TGCGCCAGCAGCTTGGTTACATGGTCCTATAATTCACCCCTCCACTTT. This translates into CASSLVTWSYNSPLHF. Recombination joined TRBV5-1 with TRBJ1-6; the D gene cannot be resolved reliably. The CDR3 covers 16 residues, taking in both the cysteine and the phenylalanine. The sequence is cut down to CDR3 DNA, 48 bases in frame from base 1. From a lookup of the germline V gene, CDR1 and CDR2 are SGHRS and YFSETQ. V is shortened by 0 bases, J by 1 base, and the region joining them spans 8 bases.